Listed here are 10 T cell receptor beta chains from one sample, sequenced in a study of blood T cell repertoires in COVID-19. Clones were read by immunoSEQ multiplex PCR, and TCRdb kept only the in-frame ones, dropping some. The table has 200,000 to 250,000 clones, around 90% seen once. Sequenced input: peripheral blood. These receptors originate from a man aged 18 to 35 with active or convalescent COVID-19.

The chain recombines TRBV18 with TRBJ1-4; no firm D call. From germline, CDR1 is KGHSH and CDR2 LQKENI. The CDR3 runs to 12 residues. V gave up 3 bases and J gave up 7 bases, with 6 bases separating them. As DNA, the CDR3 is TGTGCCAGCTCACCGCCGGGTGAAAAACTGTTTTTT. This encodes CASSPPGEKLFF.

CDR3 bases: TGCGCCAGCAGCTCCCCTGTTTGGCAGACTTACACCGGGGAGCTGTTTTTT. It is translated as CASSSPVWQTYTGELFF. This chain links TRBV5-1 with TRBJ2-2; no clear D. The V end was cut by 3 bases, the J end by 3 bases, with 18 bases between. Germline CDR1 reads SGHRS; CDR2 reads YFSETQ. The CDR3 sequence is 17 residues long.

J is TRBJ2-7 and V is TRBV20-1, with 11 bases lining up with TRBD1. Germline V lookup: CDR1 DFQATT, CDR2 SNEGSKA (reference sequence). This CDR3 region has 14 residues. V trimming: 3 bases; J trimming: 3 bases; junction bases outside the gene matches: 4. CDR3 region: CSASWDRGYYEQYF. For the CDR3, the DNA is TGCAGTGCTAGTTGGGACAGGGGGTACTACGAGCAGTACTTC.

This chain uses TRBV29-1 with TRBJ1-1; a weak D match, TRBD1 (6 bases). Germline V gives CDR1 SQVTM, CDR2 ANQGSEA. Trimming removed 5 bases at V and 3 bases at J, with 7 bases between. The length of the CDR3 is 11 residues. The CDR3 loop reads CSVQGYTEAFF. CDR3 sequence (DNA): TGCAGCGTTCAGGGGTACACTGAAGCTTTCTTT.

The V gene is TRBV7-2, the J gene TRBJ2-7; 10 bases agree with TRBD1. Germline loops: CDR1 SGHTA, CDR2 FQGNSA. The CDR3 runs 15 residues. V lost 4 bases, J lost 2 bases, and 5 bases stayed unmatched. CDR3 in amino acids: CASSSAGQGPYEQYF. Here the CDR3 DNA reads TGTGCCAGCAGCTCGGCGGGACAGGGGCCCTACGAGCAGTACTTC.

The rearrangement joins TRBV5-1 to TRBJ1-5; TRBD1 is a possible D gene (5 bases). This CDR3 contains 15 residues. Trimming cost V 4 bases and J 2 bases, with 13 bases left between them. Germline CDR1 and CDR2: SGHRS and YFSETQ. This chain's CDR3 is CASSPSWGGNQPQHF. The CDR3 region has the DNA TGCGCCAGCAGCCCAAGTTGGGGGGGCAATCAGCCCCAGCATTTT. Full variable domain (outside the CDR3, taken from reference TRBV5-1 and TRBJ1-5): KAGVTQTPRYLIKTRGQQVTLSCSPISGHRSVSWYQQTPGQGLQFLFEYFSETQRNKGNFPGRFSGRQFSNSRSEMNVSTLELGDSALYLCASSPSWGGNQPQHFGDGTRLSIL.

In this sample, this clone turned up a few times. This chain uses TRBV19 with TRBJ1-5, with D tentatively TRBD1 (6 bases). Trimming took 2 bases from V and 4 from J, leaving 24 bases between them. Germline-derived CDR1 and CDR2 are LNHDA and SQIVND (reference sequence). CDR3 size: 19 residues. The CDR3: CASSIRLDWGEGGNQPQHF. CDR3 bases: TGTGCCAGTAGTATAAGGTTAGATTGGGGAGAAGGGGGAAATCAGCCCCAGCATTTT.

The chain couples TRBV7-9 to TRBJ2-5, with D maybe TRBD2 (6 bases). V gave up 3 bases and J gave up 4 bases, with 12 bases separating them. This CDR3 is built from 14 residues. Germline V gives CDR1 SEHNR, CDR2 FQNEAQ (reference sequence). Written as DNA, the CDR3 is TGTGCCAGCAGCTTTTTGCGGGGCGGAGAGACCCAGTACTTC. This translates into CASSFLRGGETQYF. Full variable domain (missing parts from reference TRBV7-9 and TRBJ2-5): DTGVSQNPRHKITKRGQNVTFRCDPISEHNRLYWYRQTLGQGPEFLTYFQNEAQLEKSRLLSDRFSAERPKGSFSTLEIQRTEQGDSAMYLCASSFLRGGETQYFGPGTRLLVL.

The J gene is TRBJ2-1, the V gene TRBV3-1 (or the pseudogene TRBV3-2); a weak D match, TRBD1 (6 bases). There are 15 residues in the CDR3. V lost 0 bases and J 6 bases, leaving 12 bases between the germline ends. The V gene's germline CDR1 is LGHDT and CDR2 YNNKEL (reference sequence). In DNA, the CDR3 is TGTGCCAGCAGCCAAGACAGGGGATGGGTCAATGAGCAGTTCTTC. This encodes CASSQDRGWVNEQFF.

V and J are TRBV5-4 and TRBJ1-2; D remains ambiguous. The V gene's germline CDR1 is SGHNT and CDR2 YYREEE (reference sequence). The V end was cut by 4 bases, the J end by 3 bases, with 16 bases between. CDR3 length: 15 residues. The CDR3 region is CASSATGNDDYGYTF. The CDR3 nucleotides read TGTGCCAGCAGCGCGACCGGGAACGATGACTATGGCTACACCTTC.